This passage covers 28 T cell receptor beta chains from one sample sequenced in a study of beta chain features in type 1 diabetes. Study-level points and caveats: Among all four CD4+ subsets, Type 1 diabetes patients had TCRB CDR3s that were moderately but significantly shorter.

The antigens of these receptors remain unknown. Of the isolated RNA, all was reverse transcribed, and so the sequenced material was expressed TCRB transcripts. Generated by immunoSEQ multiplex PCR, the TCRdb table keeps only in-frame clones and is missing some. The sample yields some 370,000 clones, over 9% seen once. Sequenced sample: central memory CD4+ T cells from blood. Receptors were obtained from a man between 25 and 39 years old with type 1 diabetes.

This clone has more than one count but fewer than ten. This chain uses TRBV4-1 with TRBJ1-1, with D possibly matching TRBD1 (6 bases). V shed 7 bases and J shed 2 bases, with 14 bases lying between them. Per germline, CDR1 MGHRA and CDR2 YSYEKL. The CDR3 has 14 residues. CDR3 sequence: CASTRGQTNTEAFF. In DNA, the CDR3 is TGCGCCAGCACCCGGGGGCAGACCAACACTGAAGCTTTCTTT.

This clone occurred a few times. The chain has TRBV2 and TRBJ1-5, with 7 bases aligning to TRBD1. There are 16 residues in the CDR3. Germline assignment: CDR1 SNHLY and CDR2 FYNNEI. V shed 4 bases, J shed 2 bases, and the junction held 8 bases outside the gene matches. DNA of the CDR3: TGTGCCAGCAGTGGGGGGTACAGGGGAGGCAATCAGCCCCAGCATTTT. It encodes CASSGGYRGGNQPQHF.

The sample holds many counts of this clone. The chain recombines TRBV7-3 with TRBJ1-4, with unresolved D. Trimming pared 2 bases from V and 5 bases from J, leaving 6 bases between. The V gene's germline CDR1 is SGHTA and CDR2 FQGTGA. The CDR3 has 13 amino acids. The DNA of the CDR3 is TGTGCCAGCAGCTTATACAAGAATGAAAAACTGTTTTTT. Translation: CASSLYKNEKLFF.

This clone was observed a few times. This chain connects TRBV7-6 to TRBJ2-1; the D gene is possibly TRBD2 (5 bases). From germline, CDR1 is SGHVS and CDR2 FNYEAQ. Trimming pared 1 base from V and 0 bases from J, leaving 13 bases between. CDR3 size: 17 residues. The CDR3 loop is CASSLEGTAASYNEQFF. The DNA for the CDR3 is TGTGCCAGCAGCTTAGAAGGCACAGCGGCCTCCTACAATGAGCAGTTCTTC.

With respect to this clone: Being one base from a much bigger clone, this may be a read error. The sample has other DNA sequences that encode this CDR3 too. The chain has TRBV27 and TRBJ2-7, with TRBD2 matching 14 bases. V shed 5 bases and J 3 bases; nucleotides not matched to a gene: 0. This CDR3 has 14 residues. CDR1 MNHEY and CDR2 SMNVEV come from the germline V gene (reference sequence). In nucleotides, the CDR3 is TGTGCCAGCAGTGGGACTAGCGGGAGCTACGAGCAGTACTTC. Its translation is CASSGTSGSYEQYF.

This clone was observed a few times. The rearrangement joins TRBV29-1 to TRBJ2-5; a possible D gene is TRBD1 (6 bases). There are 14 residues in the CDR3. Germline V gene sequence: CDR1 SQVTM, CDR2 ANQGSEA. Trimming left V 5 bases short and J 5 bases short, with 18 bases between. CDR3 residues: CSVRTERGLETQYF. CDR3 in DNA: TGCAGCGTTAGGACGGAGAGGGGGTTGGAGACCCAGTACTTC.

The table lists this clone with many counts. The CDR3 is CASSRDLATSYEQYF. CDR3 in DNA: TGCGCCAGCAGTCGGGATTTGGCAACCTCCTACGAGCAGTACTTC. The chain recombines TRBV5-1 with TRBJ2-7; D might be TRBD2 (5 bases). CDR3 length: 15 residues. CDR1 and CDR2 from the germline V gene are SGHRS and YFSETQ. Trimming cost V 5 bases and J 0 bases, with 15 bases left between them.

This clone came up a few times. The chain carries TRBV7-9 and TRBJ1-5; D call uncertain. Germline V gene lookup returns CDR1 SEHNR and CDR2 FQNEAQ (reference sequence). CDR3 length: 13 residues. Trimming cost V 5 bases and J 5 bases, with 10 bases left between them. The CDR3 loop reads CASSPTADQPQHF. The CDR3 DNA sequence: TGTGCCAGCAGCCCCACAGCCGATCAGCCCCAGCATTTT.

This sequence joins TRBV25-1 and TRBJ2-7; D not resolved. Germline CDR1 MGHDK, CDR2 SYGVNS. The V and J ends lost 0 bases and 0 bases respectively, with 6 bases between them. This CDR3 contains 14 residues. CDR3 in DNA: TGTGCCAGCAGTGAATATCGTCTCTCCTACGAGCAGTACTTC. Protein sequence: CASSEYRLSYEQYF.

This clone was seen only a few times. This chain joins TRBV7-9 and TRBJ1-1, with D perhaps TRBD1 (5 bases). CDR1 and CDR2 (germline): SEHNR, FQNEAQ (reference sequence). This CDR3 contains 13 residues. V lost 6 bases and J lost 1, with 9 bases in between. CDR3 coding DNA: TGTGCCAGCAGGGGGCAGCCGAACACTGAAGCTTTCTTT. Translated, it gives CASRGQPNTEAFF.

The V call is TRBV6-5, the J call TRBJ2-2; no reliable D call. V shed 6 bases and J shed 3 bases, with 5 bases lying between them. The CDR3 totals 12 residues. Germline V CDR1 and CDR2: MNHEY, SVGAGI. Here the CDR3 reads CASRSHTGELFF. CDR3 nucleotide sequence: TGTGCCAGCAGATCGCACACCGGGGAGCTGTTTTTT.

This clone was counted a few times. A much bigger clone sits one base away, suggesting this may be a read error. This sample includes further DNA sequences coding for the same CDR3. This chain uses TRBV6-5 with TRBJ2-7, with 10 bases lining up with TRBD1. CDR3 size: 14 residues. Germline loops: CDR1 MNHEY, CDR2 SVGAGI. The junction had 2 bases not matched to a gene; V was cut back by 5 bases and J by 1 base. The CDR3 DNA is TGTGCCAGCAGTCGGGACAGGGGTTCCTACGAGCAGTACTTC. As protein: CASSRDRGSYEQYF.

This clone was detected only a few times. The chain uses TRBV27 and TRBJ1-2; D is ambiguous. Trimming took 9 bases from V and 3 from J, leaving 5 bases between them. In germline, CDR1 is MNHEY, CDR2 SMNVEV (reference sequence). The CDR3 consists of 10 residues. The DNA for the CDR3 is TGTGCCAGTGGAGACTATGGCTACACCTTC. Translation gives CASGDYGYTF.

The sample holds a few counts of this clone. This chain joins TRBV18 and TRBJ1-1; TRBD1 is a possible D gene (6 bases). Trimming cost V 6 bases and J 5 bases, with 16 bases left between them. The length of the CDR3 is 14 residues. Germline loops: CDR1 KGHSH, CDR2 LQKENI. CDR3 DNA: TGTGCCAGCTCCCGGGGCAGGGGTGCGACTGAAGCTTTCTTT. As protein: CASSRGRGATEAFF.

This clone was counted at least ten times. The gene calls are TRBV11-2 and TRBJ1-5; D remains unclear. CDR1 and CDR2 from the germline V gene are SGHAT and FQNNGV. Trimming took 2 bases from V and 2 from J, leaving 7 bases between them. This CDR3 spans 14 amino acids. CDR3 DNA: TGTGCCAGCAGCTTAAATCTGCGCAATCAGCCCCAGCATTTT. Encoded protein: CASSLNLRNQPQHF.

This clone was observed many times. The rearrangement links TRBV7-2 to TRBJ1-3, with D possibly being TRBD1 (5 bases). Germline V gene lookup returns CDR1 SGHTA and CDR2 FQGNSA. V dropped 3 bases and J dropped 3 bases, with 9 bases sitting between them. The CDR3 spans 14 residues. For the CDR3, the DNA is TGTGCCAGCAGCTTGGGACTGGATGGAAACACCATATATTTT. It encodes CASSLGLDGNTIYF.

The chain links TRBV7-2 to TRBJ2-5, with D perhaps matching TRBD1 (6 bases). CDR1 is SGHTA and CDR2 is FQGNSA in the germline V gene. The CDR3 length is 16 residues. The V end lost 1 base, the J end lost 0 bases, and 12 bases lay between the germline ends. The chain's CDR3 is CASSLGGRGYQETQYF. CDR3 in DNA: TGTGCCAGCAGCTTAGGGGGCAGGGGCTACCAAGAGACCCAGTACTTC.

This chain uses TRBV6-1 with TRBJ2-7, with TRBD2 identical over 11 bases. CDR1 and CDR2 (germline): MNHNS, SASEGT. V trimming: 7 bases; J trimming: 5 bases; junction bases outside the gene matches: 10. The CDR3 contains 15 residues. CDR3 sequence (DNA): TGTGCCAGCAACCCGGGACTAGCGGTTTTTAACGAGCAGTACTTC. Translated: CASNPGLAVFNEQYF.

This clone has only a few counts. The chain uses TRBV27 and TRBJ2-4; perhaps TRBD1 as D (7 bases). The length of the CDR3 is 18 residues. The germline CDR1 and CDR2 sequences are MNHEY and SMNVEV (reference sequence). V was trimmed by 6 bases and J by 6 bases, leaving 27 bases between them. CDR3 protein: CASSLDDLRGAIGNIQYF. DNA of the CDR3: TGTGCCAGCAGCTTAGATGACCTCAGGGGGGCAATTGGAAACATTCAGTACTTC.

This clone appeared a few times. The rearrangement links TRBV28 to TRBJ2-5; D assignment may be TRBD1 or TRBD2 (5 bases each). Germline V CDR1 and CDR2: MDHEN, SYDVKM. This CDR3 contains 15 residues. The germline V and J ends were trimmed by 6 bases and 2 bases, with 16 bases remaining between them. CDR3: CASSPGRGLQETQYF. DNA for the CDR3: TGTGCCAGCAGCCCCGGACGGGGCCTGCAAGAGACCCAGTACTTC.

This clone showed up just a few times. The gene calls are TRBV4-3 and TRBJ2-7; a weak D match, TRBD2 (6 bases). Germline CDR1 and CDR2: LGHNA and YSLEER. There are 14 residues in the CDR3. Trimming pared 0 bases from V and 5 bases from J, leaving 11 bases between. CDR3 sequence: CASSQDPAGHEQYF. DNA of the CDR3: TGCGCCAGCAGCCAAGATCCGGCGGGACACGAGCAGTACTTC.

The rearrangement joins TRBV7-2 to TRBJ1-2; 9 bases match TRBD1. This CDR3 has 17 residues. V lost 3 bases to trimming and J lost 7 bases; unmatched junction nucleotides: 15. The germline CDR1 and CDR2 sequences are SGHTA and FQGNSA. Written as DNA, the CDR3 is TGTGCCAGCAGCTTCCCACAATACCGGGACAGGGTGGTTGGCTACACCTTC. Protein product: CASSFPQYRDRVVGYTF.

The chain joins TRBV9 to TRBJ2-7; 9 bases match TRBD1. Germline CDR1 and CDR2: SGDLS and YYNGEE. This CDR3 has 21 amino acids. The junction had 22 bases not matched to a gene; V was cut back by 3 bases and J by 0 bases. The CDR3: CASSELGTGTRRPKGSYEQYF. The CDR3 DNA follows: TGTGCCAGCAGCGAGTTAGGGACAGGGACGAGGAGGCCCAAGGGCTCCTACGAGCAGTACTTC.

The genes are TRBV5-1 and TRBJ2-5, with D perhaps TRBD1 (6 bases). V was shortened by 5 bases and J by 1 base, with 15 bases between the two germline ends. This CDR3 has 15 amino acids. Germline V gives CDR1 SGHRS, CDR2 YFSETQ. This CDR3 reads CASSTTGNGQETQYF. The CDR3 DNA sequence: TGCGCCAGCAGTACAACAGGGAATGGCCAAGAGACCCAGTACTTC.

This clone came up a few times. The chain links TRBV6-1 to TRBJ2-1; D may match TRBD1 or TRBD2 (5 bases each). Trimming stripped 8 bases from V and 9 bases from J, with 11 bases between. Germline CDR1 MNHNS, CDR2 SASEGT. The CDR3 is made up of 11 amino acids. As DNA, the CDR3 is TGTGCCAGCGGACATGGGGGTGAGCAGTTCTTC. Amino acids: CASGHGGEQFF.

This clone was recorded a few times. The chain carries TRBV6-6 and TRBJ1-3; 9 nucleotides align to TRBD1. With 6 bases clipped from V and 1 base from J, the junction kept 7 bases outside the gene matches. CDR1 MNHNY and CDR2 SVGAGI come from the germline V gene (reference sequence). The CDR3 loop spans 16 amino acids. CDR3 protein: CASSPRDRASGNTIYF. The CDR3 DNA is TGTGCCAGCAGCCCCCGGGACAGGGCATCTGGAAACACCATATATTTT.

This clone appeared many times. V and J are TRBV9 and TRBJ2-6; D is perhaps TRBD1 (5 bases). This CDR3 region has 16 residues. CDR1 is SGDLS and CDR2 is YYNGEE in the germline V gene. With 3 bases removed from V and 2 bases from J, the gap between germline ends came to 12 bases. CDR3 region: CASSARVGPGANVLTF. For the CDR3, the DNA is TGTGCCAGCAGCGCGAGAGTGGGGCCTGGGGCCAACGTCCTGACTTTC.

In regard to this clone: A much bigger clone sits one base away, suggesting this may be a read error. J is TRBJ1-1 and V is TRBV28; D gene ambiguous. The CDR3 covers 11 residues. Germline V CDR1 and CDR2: MDHEN, SYDVKM. Trimming removed 7 bases at V and 0 bases at J, with 3 bases between. The CDR3 is CASIMNTEAFF. CDR3 nucleotides: TGTGCCAGCATAATGAACACTGAAGCTTTCTTT.